These 27 T cell receptor beta chains share one sample of origin, sequenced in a study of cytomegalovirus exposure and HLA in healthy donors. Sequencing was performed with immunoSEQ multiplex PCR; in TCRdb, only in-frame clones are kept and a portion is missing. The data hold roughly 100,000 clones, with roughly 86% observed a single time. The specimen sequenced was PBMCs. These TCRs come from a woman under 30 in good health and CMV-seropositive.

The chain carries TRBV10-3 and TRBJ2-7, with 7 nucleotides matching TRBD1. Unmatched junction bases numbered 17, after V lost 10 bases and J lost 2 bases. The V gene's germline CDR1 is ENHRY and CDR2 SYGVKD. This CDR3 is 16 amino acids long. This CDR3 is CATSPSRERGPYEQYF. CDR3 sequence (DNA): TGTGCCACCTCCCCGTCCAGGGAGAGGGGGCCCTACGAGCAGTACTTC.

The gene calls are TRBV28 and TRBJ1-6; D gene ambiguous. Trimming shortened V by 1 base and J by 7 bases, and 11 bases separated the two germline ends. Germline CDR1 is MDHEN and CDR2 is SYDVKM. This CDR3 has 15 residues. CDR3: CASSLSWAPNSPLHF. The CDR3 coding sequence is TGTGCCAGCAGTTTATCTTGGGCACCCAATTCACCCCTCCACTTT.

The chain carries TRBV7-9 and TRBJ1-6; D is perhaps TRBD1 (6 bases). The length of the CDR3 is 16 residues. Trimming took 5 bases from V and 7 from J, leaving 18 bases between them. Germline assignment: CDR1 SEHNR and CDR2 FQNEAQ (reference sequence). The CDR3 nucleotides are TGTGCCAGCAGCGCAGACCGGACAGCGGCGAATTCACCCCTCCACTTT. Protein: CASSADRTAANSPLHF.

The chain couples TRBV5-1 to TRBJ2-7; TRBD2 matches at 9 bases. The germline CDR1 and CDR2 sequences are SGHRS and YFSETQ. The trim removed 2 bases at V and 5 bases at J, leaving 2 bases unmatched. This CDR3 has 13 residues. CDR3 residues: CASSLAGGHEQYF. The DNA of the CDR3 is TGCGCCAGCAGCTTAGCGGGAGGCCACGAGCAGTACTTC.

The gene calls are TRBV4-2 and TRBJ1-1, with 7 positions matching TRBD1. V dropped 4 bases and J dropped 4; count of bases not matched to a gene: 3. Per germline, CDR1 LGHNA and CDR2 YNFKEQ. The CDR3 runs to 13 residues. DNA for the CDR3: TGTGCCAGCAGCCGCGACAGGGCCACTGAAGCTTTCTTT. Amino acid sequence: CASSRDRATEAFF.

The rearrangement uses TRBV27 and TRBJ1-2; 7 positions agree with TRBD1. Trimming took 3 bases from V and 4 from J; bases not matched to a gene: 5. The CDR3 has 14 amino acids. Germline assignment: CDR1 MNHEY and CDR2 SMNVEV (reference sequence). The CDR3 reads CASSFEGGVYGYTF. CDR3 bases: TGTGCCAGCAGTTTTGAAGGGGGCGTCTATGGCTACACCTTC.

V is TRBV5-1 and J is TRBJ2-1; D remains unclear. Germline CDR1 is SGHRS and CDR2 is YFSETQ. The V gene lost 6 bases and the J gene lost 9 bases, with 16 bases spanning the gap. The CDR3 has 13 residues. CDR3 sequence reads: CASTEAAISEQFF. CDR3 sequence (DNA): TGCGCCAGCACCGAGGCGGCCATCAGTGAGCAGTTCTTC. The full variable domain, with the rest looked up from reference TRBV5-1 and TRBJ2-1, is KAGVTQTPRYLIKTRGQQVTLSCSPISGHRSVSWYQQTPGQGLQFLFEYFSETQRNKGNFPGRFSGRQFSNSRSEMNVSTLELGDSALYLCASTEAAISEQFFGPGTRLTVL.

Here the CDR3 reads CASSEASAGNYGYTF. The CDR3 nucleotides read TGTGCCAGCAGTGAAGCCTCTGCGGGGAACTATGGCTACACCTTC. V gene TRBV6-1 combines with J gene TRBJ1-2; D call uncertain. V was clipped by 0 bases and J by 2 bases, with 10 bases between them. The germline gives CDR1 MNHNS, CDR2 SASEGT. This CDR3 has 15 amino acids.

The chain carries TRBV5-4 and TRBJ1-2, with 7 bases identical to TRBD1. CDR1 SGHNT and CDR2 YYREEE come from the germline V gene (reference sequence). J was trimmed by 6 bases and V by 4 bases; bases with no gene match: 15. The CDR3 length is 16 residues. The CDR3 loop reads CASSRPSRTGPDGYTF. CDR3 DNA sequence: TGTGCCAGCAGCCGACCGTCGCGGACAGGTCCGGATGGCTACACCTTC.

J is TRBJ1-2 and V is TRBV27; 7 nucleotides match TRBD1. Germline loops: CDR1 MNHEY, CDR2 SMNVEV (reference sequence). This CDR3 contains 14 residues. V shed 2 bases, J shed 0 bases, and the junction held 0 bases outside the gene matches. CDR3 DNA sequence: TGTGCCAGCAGTTTAGACAGGGCTAACTATGGCTACACCTTC. Protein product: CASSLDRANYGYTF.

The chain recombines TRBV27 with TRBJ1-5, with a possible D match to TRBD1 (5 bases). Germline V CDR1 and CDR2: MNHEY, SMNVEV (reference sequence). The CDR3 runs to 17 residues. V lost 1 base and J lost 3, with 16 bases in between. In nucleotides, the CDR3 is TGTGCCAGCAGTTTATTGGGAAAGGGGCCGATCAATCAGCCCCAGCATTTT. Amino acids: CASSLLGKGPINQPQHF.

V usage is TRBV11-2 and J usage is TRBJ2-7, with D perhaps matching TRBD1 (5 bases). The CDR3 has 15 amino acids. V gave up 4 bases and J gave up 0 bases, with 13 bases separating them. Germline CDR1 reads SGHAT; CDR2 reads FQNNGV. The CDR3 sequence: CASSYYQGSSYEQYF. The CDR3 DNA follows: TGTGCCAGCAGCTATTATCAGGGCAGCTCCTACGAGCAGTACTTC.

This clone was observed once. The chain recombines TRBV6-5 with TRBJ2-7, with D possibly TRBD2 on 6 matching bases. Germline V gives CDR1 MNHEY, CDR2 SVGAGI. Trimming cost V 7 bases and J 5 bases, with 12 bases left between them. CDR3 length equals 12 residues. CDR3 protein: CASTHTSNEQYF. CDR3 bases: TGTGCCAGCACCCACACTAGCAACGAGCAGTACTTC.

In its sample, this clone was seen a few times. This chain links TRBV5-4 with TRBJ2-1, with TRBD1 as a possible D gene (6 bases). V gave up 4 bases and J gave up 7 bases, with 18 bases separating them. Per germline, CDR1 SGHNT and CDR2 YYREEE (reference sequence). The CDR3 sequence is 15 residues long. The CDR3 DNA follows: TGTGCCAGCAGCAGAACAGGGTCGGGGTTGAATGAGCAGTTCTTC. This translates into CASSRTGSGLNEQFF.

The rearrangement uses TRBV28 and TRBJ2-7, with D tentatively TRBD1 (5 bases). Germline lookup yields CDR1 MDHEN and CDR2 SYDVKM. Trimming shortened V by 10 bases and J by 0 bases, and 13 bases separated the two germline ends. This CDR3 has 13 amino acids. Here the CDR3 DNA reads TGTGCCACGCAAAGGGGTAGCTCCTACGAGCAGTACTTC. Protein: CATQRGSSYEQYF.

CDR3 coding DNA: TGTGCCAGTAGTATAGGAGACAGGGGTTGGGATACGCAGTATTTT. Its translation: CASSIGDRGWDTQYF. The V and J genes are TRBV19 and TRBJ2-3, with 8 bases aligning to TRBD1. V shed 1 base and J 6 bases; nucleotides not matched to a gene: 6. Per the germline V gene, CDR1 is LNHDA and CDR2 is SQIVND (reference sequence). The length of the CDR3 is 15 residues.

The chain has TRBV7-9 and TRBJ1-2, with D hard to call. Germline V gene data show CDR1 as SEHNR and CDR2 as FQNEAQ (reference sequence). V was cut by 1 base and J by 6 bases, with 6 bases left in between. The CDR3 loop spans 12 amino acids. The CDR3 DNA reads as TGTGCCAGCAGCTTAGGAGGAGATGGCTACACCTTC. It yields the protein CASSLGGDGYTF.

The chain is built from TRBV18 and TRBJ2-7; D gene ambiguous. Germline V gives CDR1 KGHSH, CDR2 LQKENI. V lost 0 bases and J lost 3, with 12 bases in between. The CDR3 has 15 amino acids. CDR3 in amino acids: CASSPPGRNYYEQYF. In nucleotides, the CDR3 is TGTGCCAGCTCACCACCGGGCAGGAATTACTACGAGCAGTACTTC.

This chain joins TRBV7-3 and TRBJ2-7; perhaps TRBD2 as D (6 bases). The germline V gene has CDR1 SGHTA and CDR2 FQGTGA. The V and J ends lost 5 bases and 3 bases respectively, with 17 bases between them. This CDR3 spans 15 amino acids. Written as DNA, the CDR3 is TGTGCCAGCAGCCCCGGCGGGGACGCTTTCTACGAGCAGTACTTC. Translated: CASSPGGDAFYEQYF. The full variable domain, its missing parts supplied by reference TRBV7-3 and TRBJ2-7, is GAGVSQTPSNKVTEKGKYVELRCDPISGHTALYWYRQSLGQGPEFLIYFQGTGAADDSGLPNDRFFAVRPEGSVSTLKIQRTERGDSAVYLCASSPGGDAFYEQYFGPGTRLTVT.

The chain combines TRBV2 with TRBJ1-2; D not certain. This CDR3 is 12 amino acids long. Per the germline V gene, CDR1 is SNHLY and CDR2 is FYNNEI. With 3 bases removed from V and 8 bases from J, the gap between germline ends came to 10 bases. CDR3 protein: CASSDWGEGYTF. Written as DNA, the CDR3 is TGTGCCAGCAGTGACTGGGGAGAAGGCTACACCTTC.

The V gene is TRBV18, the J gene TRBJ2-1, with TRBD2 identical over 9 bases. Germline loops: CDR1 KGHSH, CDR2 LQKENI. This CDR3 spans 16 amino acids. Trimming removed 1 base from V and 7 bases from J; junction bases left unmatched: 8. The CDR3 coding sequence is TGTGCCAGCTCACCACTGGCGGGGGGGCCCGGAAATGAGCAGTTCTTC. This encodes CASSPLAGGPGNEQFF.

V gene TRBV10-1 combines with J gene TRBJ2-4; a possible D gene is TRBD1 (6 bases). Trimming removed 10 bases at V and 7 bases at J, with 17 bases between. Germline CDR1 and CDR2: WNHNN and SYGVQD (reference sequence). The CDR3 is made up of 13 amino acids. As DNA, the CDR3 is TGCGCCACCTCCCCCAGGGGTGCGAACATTCAGTACTTC. This translates into CATSPRGANIQYF.

The chain has TRBV29-1 and TRBJ2-1, with TRBD1 matching over 8 bases. The CDR3 length is 12 residues. The V segment lost 3 bases and the J segment 9 bases; nucleotides outside the gene matches: 4. The germline V gene has CDR1 SQVTM and CDR2 ANQGSEA. The CDR3 bases are TGCAGCGTTGAGTCAGGGGGCGGTGAGCAGTTCTTC. As protein: CSVESGGGEQFF.

This clone was observed at least ten times. V usage is TRBV9 and J usage is TRBJ1-2, with TRBD1 matching 10 bases. CDR3 length equals 14 residues. V was pared by 0 bases and J by 8 bases, with 4 bases of the junction left unmatched. The V gene's germline CDR1 is SGDLS and CDR2 YYNGEE. CDR3 in amino acids: CASSVGRDRGGYTF. For the CDR3, the DNA is TGTGCCAGCAGCGTAGGGCGGGACAGGGGAGGCTACACCTTC.

The genes are TRBV4-2 and TRBJ2-2, with 8 bases matching TRBD2. This CDR3 spans 15 amino acids. CDR1 and CDR2 (germline): LGHNA, YNFKEQ. J gave up 4 bases and V 0 bases, and 1 base lay outside the gene matches. Here the CDR3 reads CASSQDGGATGELFF. The CDR3 DNA reads as TGTGCCAGCAGCCAAGACGGGGGGGCCACCGGGGAGCTGTTTTTT.

The chain links TRBV5-1 to TRBJ2-2; D might be TRBD2 (5 bases). V dropped 0 bases and J dropped 1 base, with 10 bases sitting between them. CDR1 is SGHRS, CDR2 YFSETQ, per germline. This CDR3 comprises 16 residues. CDR3 coding DNA: TGCGCCAGCAGCTTGGAGCTAGCCAAGAACACCGGGGAGCTGTTTTTT. Translated: CASSLELAKNTGELFF.

The rearrangement links TRBV15 to TRBJ2-3; D perhaps matches TRBD2 (6 bases). V was cut by 5 bases and J by 0 bases, with 15 bases left in between. Per germline, CDR1 LNHNV and CDR2 YYDKDF (reference sequence). The CDR3 is made up of 16 amino acids. CDR3 sequence: CATSPSGVPSTDTQYF. The CDR3 DNA is TGTGCCACCAGCCCGTCGGGAGTTCCTAGCACAGATACGCAGTATTTT.